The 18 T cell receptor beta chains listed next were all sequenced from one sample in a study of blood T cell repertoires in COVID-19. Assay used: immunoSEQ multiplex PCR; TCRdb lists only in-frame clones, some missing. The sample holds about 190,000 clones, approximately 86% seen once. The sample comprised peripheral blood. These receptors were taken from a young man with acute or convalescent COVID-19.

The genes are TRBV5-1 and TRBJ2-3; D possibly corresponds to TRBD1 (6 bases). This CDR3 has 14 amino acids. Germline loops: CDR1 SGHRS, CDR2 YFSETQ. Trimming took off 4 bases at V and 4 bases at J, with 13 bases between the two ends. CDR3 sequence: CASSNLQGADTQYF. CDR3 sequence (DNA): TGCGCCAGCAGCAATTTACAGGGAGCAGATACGCAGTATTTT.

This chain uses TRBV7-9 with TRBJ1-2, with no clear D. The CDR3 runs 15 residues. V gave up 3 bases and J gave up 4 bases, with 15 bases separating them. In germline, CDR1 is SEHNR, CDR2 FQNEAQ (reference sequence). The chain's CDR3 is CASSFGVLSGYGYTF. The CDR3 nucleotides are TGTGCCAGCAGCTTCGGGGTTCTAAGTGGCTATGGCTACACCTTC.

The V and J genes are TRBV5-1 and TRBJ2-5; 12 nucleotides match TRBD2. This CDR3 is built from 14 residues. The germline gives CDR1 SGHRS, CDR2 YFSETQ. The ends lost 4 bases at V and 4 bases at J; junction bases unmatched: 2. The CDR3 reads CASSPSGGAETQYF. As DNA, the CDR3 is TGCGCCAGCAGCCCTAGCGGGGGGGCAGAGACCCAGTACTTC.

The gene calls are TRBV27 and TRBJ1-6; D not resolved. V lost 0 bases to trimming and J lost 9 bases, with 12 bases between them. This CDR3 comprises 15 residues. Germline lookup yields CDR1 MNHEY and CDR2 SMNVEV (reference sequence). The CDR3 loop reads CASSLSPAGTSPLHF. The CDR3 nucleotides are TGTGCCAGCAGTTTATCTCCAGCGGGCACTTCACCCCTCCACTTT.

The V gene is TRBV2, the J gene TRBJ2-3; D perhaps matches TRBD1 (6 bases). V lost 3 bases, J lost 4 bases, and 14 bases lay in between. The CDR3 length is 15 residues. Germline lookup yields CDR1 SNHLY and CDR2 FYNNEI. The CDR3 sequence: CASSEGARSSDTQYF. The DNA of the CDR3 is TGTGCCAGCAGTGAGGGGGCTAGATCTTCAGATACGCAGTATTTT.

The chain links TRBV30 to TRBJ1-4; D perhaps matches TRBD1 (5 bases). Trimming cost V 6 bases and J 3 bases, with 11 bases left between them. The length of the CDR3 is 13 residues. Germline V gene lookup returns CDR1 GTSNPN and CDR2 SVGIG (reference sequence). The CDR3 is CACQGLANEKLFF. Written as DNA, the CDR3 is TGTGCCTGCCAGGGTTTGGCTAATGAAAAACTGTTTTTT.

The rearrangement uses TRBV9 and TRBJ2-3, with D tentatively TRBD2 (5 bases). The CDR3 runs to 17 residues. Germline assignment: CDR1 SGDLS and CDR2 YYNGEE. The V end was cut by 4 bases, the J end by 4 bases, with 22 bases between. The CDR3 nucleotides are TGTGCCAGCAGCTTCCGGGATTTCCCGTCTGCGGCAGATACGCAGTATTTT. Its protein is CASSFRDFPSAADTQYF.

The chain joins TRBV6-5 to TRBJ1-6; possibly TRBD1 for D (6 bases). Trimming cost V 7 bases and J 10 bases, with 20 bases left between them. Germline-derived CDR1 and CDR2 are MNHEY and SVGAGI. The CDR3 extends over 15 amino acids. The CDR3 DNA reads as TGTGCCAGCACCGAGTCATTGGGGGCAGGATCACCCCTCCACTTT. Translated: CASTESLGAGSPLHF.

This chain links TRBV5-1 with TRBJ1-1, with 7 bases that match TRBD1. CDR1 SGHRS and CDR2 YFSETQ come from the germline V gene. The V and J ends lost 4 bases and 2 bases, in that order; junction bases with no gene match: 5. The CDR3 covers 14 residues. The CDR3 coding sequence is TGCGCCAGCAGCCAGGACAGGCGAAACACTGAAGCTTTCTTT. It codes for CASSQDRRNTEAFF.

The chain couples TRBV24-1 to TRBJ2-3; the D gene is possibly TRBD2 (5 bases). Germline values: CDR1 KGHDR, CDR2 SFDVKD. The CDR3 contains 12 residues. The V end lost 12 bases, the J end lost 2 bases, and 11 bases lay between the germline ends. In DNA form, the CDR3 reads TGTGCCGCATCGGGGTCCACAGATACGCAGTATTTT. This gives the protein CAASGSTDTQYF.

CDR3 in DNA: TGTGCCAGCAGCTTTCCACAGGGGCCTGAAGCTTTCTTT. It codes for CASSFPQGPEAFF. The rearrangement joins TRBV13 to TRBJ1-1; 7 bases are shared with TRBD1. There are 13 residues in the CDR3. V lost 3 bases to trimming and J lost 6 bases; unmatched junction nucleotides: 4. Germline CDR1 and CDR2: PRHDT and FYEKMQ (reference sequence).

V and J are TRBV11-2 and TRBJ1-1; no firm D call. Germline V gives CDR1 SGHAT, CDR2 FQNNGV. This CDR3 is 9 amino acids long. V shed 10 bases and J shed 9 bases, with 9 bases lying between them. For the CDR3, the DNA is TGTGCCACCCTAGGTCAAGCTTTCTTT. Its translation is CATLGQAFF.

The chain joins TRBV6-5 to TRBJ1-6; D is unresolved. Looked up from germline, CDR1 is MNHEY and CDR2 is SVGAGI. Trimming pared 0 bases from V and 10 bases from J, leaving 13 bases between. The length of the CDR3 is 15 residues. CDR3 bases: TGTGCCAGCAGTTACTCGGGAGGGCGCGGCTCACCCCTCCACTTT. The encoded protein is CASSYSGGRGSPLHF.

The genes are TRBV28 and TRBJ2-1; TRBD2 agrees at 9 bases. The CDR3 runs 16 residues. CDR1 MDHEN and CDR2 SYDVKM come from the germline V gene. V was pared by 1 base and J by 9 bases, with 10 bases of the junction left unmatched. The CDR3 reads CASSLSIRAGGTEQFF. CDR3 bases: TGTGCCAGCAGTTTATCGATCCGAGCGGGGGGTACTGAGCAGTTCTTC.

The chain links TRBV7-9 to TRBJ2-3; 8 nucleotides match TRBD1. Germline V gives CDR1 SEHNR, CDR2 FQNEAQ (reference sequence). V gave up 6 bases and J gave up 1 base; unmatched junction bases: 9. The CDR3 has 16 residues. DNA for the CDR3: TGTGCCAGCAGGGGACGACCGGGACAGGGCACAGATACGCAGTATTTT. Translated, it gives CASRGRPGQGTDTQYF.

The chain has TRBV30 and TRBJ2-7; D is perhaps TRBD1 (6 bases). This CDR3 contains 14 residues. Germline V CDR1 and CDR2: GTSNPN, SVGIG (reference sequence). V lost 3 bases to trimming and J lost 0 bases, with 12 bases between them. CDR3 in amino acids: CAWSPMDSSYEQYF. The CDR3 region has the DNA TGTGCCTGGAGCCCCATGGACAGCTCCTACGAGCAGTACTTC. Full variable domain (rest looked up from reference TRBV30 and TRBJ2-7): SQTIHQWPATLVQPVGSPLSLECTVEGTSNPNLYWYRQAAGRGLQLLFYSVGIGQISSEVPQNLSASRPQDRQFILSSKKLLLSDSGFYLCAWSPMDSSYEQYFGPGTRLTVT.

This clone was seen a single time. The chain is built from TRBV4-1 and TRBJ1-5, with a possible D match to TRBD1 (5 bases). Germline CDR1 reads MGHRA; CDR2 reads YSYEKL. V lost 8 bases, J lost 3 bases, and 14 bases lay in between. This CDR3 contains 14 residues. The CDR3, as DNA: TGCGCCAGCGGAAGTTTACAGGTCAATCAGCCCCAGCATTTT. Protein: CASGSLQVNQPQHF.

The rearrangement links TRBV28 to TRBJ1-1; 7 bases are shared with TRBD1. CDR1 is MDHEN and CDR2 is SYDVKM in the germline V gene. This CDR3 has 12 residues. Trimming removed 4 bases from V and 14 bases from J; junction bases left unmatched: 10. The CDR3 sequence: CASSSTGPGVFF. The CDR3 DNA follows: TGTGCCAGCAGTTCGACAGGGCCGGGTGTATTCTTT.